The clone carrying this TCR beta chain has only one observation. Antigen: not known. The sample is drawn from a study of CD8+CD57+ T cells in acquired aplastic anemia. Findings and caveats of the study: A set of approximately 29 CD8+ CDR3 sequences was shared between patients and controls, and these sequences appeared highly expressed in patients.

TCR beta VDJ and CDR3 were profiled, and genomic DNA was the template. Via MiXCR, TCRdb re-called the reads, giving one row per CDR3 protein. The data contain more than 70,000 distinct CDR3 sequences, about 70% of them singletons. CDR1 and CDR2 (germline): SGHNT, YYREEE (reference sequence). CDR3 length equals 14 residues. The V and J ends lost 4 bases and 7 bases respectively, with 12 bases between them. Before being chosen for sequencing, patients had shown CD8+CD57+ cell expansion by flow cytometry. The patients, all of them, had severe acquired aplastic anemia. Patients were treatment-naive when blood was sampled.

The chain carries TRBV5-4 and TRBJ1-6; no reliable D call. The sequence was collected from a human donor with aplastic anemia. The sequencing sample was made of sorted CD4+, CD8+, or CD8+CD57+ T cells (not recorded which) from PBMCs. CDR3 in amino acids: CASSGEAWNSPLHF. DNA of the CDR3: TGTGCCAGCAGCGGAGAGGCGTGGAATTCACCCCTCCACTTT. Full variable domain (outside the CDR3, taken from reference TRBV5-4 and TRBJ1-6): ETGVTQSPTHLIKTRGQQVTLRCSSQSGHNTVSWYQQALGQGPQFIFQYYREEENGRGNFPPRFSGLQFPNYSSELNVNALELDDSALYLCASSGEAWNSPLHFGNGTRLTVT.